This T cell receptor beta chain was sequenced for a study of breast tumors, draining lymph nodes, adjacent tissues. Samples came from axillary lymph nodes draining the breast cancer. Study-wide results and limits: The lymph node origin of tumor T cells was framed as consistent with a hypothesis, not demonstrated.

This clonotype occurred many times. Its antigen remains unknown. The CDR3 totals 15 residues. Germline loops: CDR1 KGHSH, CDR2 LQKENI. V shed 3 bases and J 3 bases; nucleotides not matched to a gene: 7. A single record per CDR3 protein comes from TCRdb applying MiXCR to the multiplex PCR reads. This table holds roughly 130,000 distinct CDR3 sequences, about 20% found once. This TCR derives from a female donor with breast cancer. Some clones in this sample may be carry-over from other donors' samples. Sequencing was performed on axillary lymph node tissue. This chain uses TRBV18 with TRBJ1-2, with 7 bases matching TRBD1. The CDR3 loop is CASSPTGEEDYGYTF. The CDR3 region has the DNA TGTGCCAGCTCACCTACAGGGGAGGAGGACTATGGCTACACCTTC.